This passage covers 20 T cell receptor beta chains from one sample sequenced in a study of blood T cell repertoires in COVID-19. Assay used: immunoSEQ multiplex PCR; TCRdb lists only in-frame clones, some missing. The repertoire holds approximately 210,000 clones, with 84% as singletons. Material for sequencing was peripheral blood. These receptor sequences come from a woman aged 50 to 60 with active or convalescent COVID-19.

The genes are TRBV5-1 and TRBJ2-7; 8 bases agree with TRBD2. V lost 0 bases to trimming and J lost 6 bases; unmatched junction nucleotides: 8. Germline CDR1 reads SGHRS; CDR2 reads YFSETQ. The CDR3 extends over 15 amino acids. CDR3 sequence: CASSLGRTSSREQYF. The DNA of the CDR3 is TGCGCCAGCAGCTTGGGTCGGACTAGCTCACGCGAGCAGTACTTC.

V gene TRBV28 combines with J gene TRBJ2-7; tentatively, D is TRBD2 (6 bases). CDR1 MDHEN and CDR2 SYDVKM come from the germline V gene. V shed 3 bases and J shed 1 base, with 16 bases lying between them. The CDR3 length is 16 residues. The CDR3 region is CASSFWETSRSYEQYF. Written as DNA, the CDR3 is TGTGCCAGCAGTTTTTGGGAAACTAGCAGGTCCTACGAGCAGTACTTC.

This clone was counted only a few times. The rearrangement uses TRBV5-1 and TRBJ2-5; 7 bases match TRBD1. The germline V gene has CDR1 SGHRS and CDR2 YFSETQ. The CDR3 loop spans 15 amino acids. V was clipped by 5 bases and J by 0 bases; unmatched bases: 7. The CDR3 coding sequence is TGCGCCAGCAGATATTACGGACAGGACCAAGAGACCCAGTACTTC. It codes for CASRYYGQDQETQYF.

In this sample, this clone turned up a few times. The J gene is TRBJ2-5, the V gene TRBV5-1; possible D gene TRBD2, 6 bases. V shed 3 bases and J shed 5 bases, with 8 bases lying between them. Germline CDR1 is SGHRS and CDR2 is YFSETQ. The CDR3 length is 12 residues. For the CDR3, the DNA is TGCGCCAGCAGCTCCGGAGGGGAGACCCAGTACTTC. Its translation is CASSSGGETQYF.

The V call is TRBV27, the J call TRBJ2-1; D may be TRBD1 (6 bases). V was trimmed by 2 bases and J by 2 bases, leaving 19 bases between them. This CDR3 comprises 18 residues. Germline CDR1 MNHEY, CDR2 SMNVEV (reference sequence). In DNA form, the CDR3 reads TGTGCCAGCAGTTTACGCCCCCCAGGGGACGATCCCTACAATGAGCAGTTCTTC. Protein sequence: CASSLRPPGDDPYNEQFF.

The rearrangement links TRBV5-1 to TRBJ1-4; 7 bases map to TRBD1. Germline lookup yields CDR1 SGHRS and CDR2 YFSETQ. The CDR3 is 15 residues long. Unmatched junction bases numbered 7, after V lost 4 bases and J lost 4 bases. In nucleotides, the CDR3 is TGCGCCAGCAGCCTACGACAGGGCGATAATGAAAAACTGTTTTTT. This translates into CASSLRQGDNEKLFF.

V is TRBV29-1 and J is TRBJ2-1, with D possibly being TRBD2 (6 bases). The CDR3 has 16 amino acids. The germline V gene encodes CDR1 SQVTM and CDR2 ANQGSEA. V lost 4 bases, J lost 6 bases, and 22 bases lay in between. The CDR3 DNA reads TGCAGCGTTGCCGCGCTTCACGGGAGTCTTTCCAATGAGCAGTTCTTC. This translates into CSVAALHGSLSNEQFF.

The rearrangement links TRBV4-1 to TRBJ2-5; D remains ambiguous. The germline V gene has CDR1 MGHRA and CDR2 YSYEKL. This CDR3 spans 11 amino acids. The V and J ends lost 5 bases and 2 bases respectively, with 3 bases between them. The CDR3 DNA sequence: TGCGCCAGCAGCTCACAAGAGACCCAGTACTTC. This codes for CASSSQETQYF.

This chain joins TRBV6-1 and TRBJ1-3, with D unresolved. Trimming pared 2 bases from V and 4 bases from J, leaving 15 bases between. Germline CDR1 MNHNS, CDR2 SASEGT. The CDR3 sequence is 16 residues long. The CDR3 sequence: CASSENRGVMGNTIYF. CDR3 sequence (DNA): TGTGCCAGCAGTGAAAATCGGGGTGTCATGGGAAACACCATATATTTT.

The CDR3: CASSLRGDNEKLFF. CDR3 sequence (DNA): TGCGCCAGCAGCCTCAGGGGGGATAATGAAAAACTGTTTTTT. This chain connects TRBV5-1 to TRBJ1-4, with 7 nucleotides matching TRBD1. After removal of 4 bases from V and 4 bases from J, the junction contained 4 bases not matched to a gene. Germline values: CDR1 SGHRS, CDR2 YFSETQ. The length of the CDR3 is 14 residues.

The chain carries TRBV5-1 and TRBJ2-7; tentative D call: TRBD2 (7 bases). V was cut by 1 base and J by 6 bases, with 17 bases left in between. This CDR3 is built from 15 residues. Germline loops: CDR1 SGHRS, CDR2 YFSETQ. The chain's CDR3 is CASSLSVGGGGEQYV. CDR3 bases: TGCGCCAGCAGCTTGAGCGTTGGCGGGGGCGGCGAGCAGTACGTC.

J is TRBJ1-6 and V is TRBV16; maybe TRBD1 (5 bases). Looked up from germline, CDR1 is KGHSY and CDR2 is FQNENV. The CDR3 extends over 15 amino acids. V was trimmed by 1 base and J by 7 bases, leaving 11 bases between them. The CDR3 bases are TGTGCCAGCAGCCAATGGGGCAGGGAAAATTCACCCCTCCACTTT. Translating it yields CASSQWGRENSPLHF.

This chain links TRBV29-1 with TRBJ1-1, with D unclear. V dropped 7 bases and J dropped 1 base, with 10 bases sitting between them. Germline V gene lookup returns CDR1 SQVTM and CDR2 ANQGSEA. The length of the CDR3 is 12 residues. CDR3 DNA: TGCAGCGCGCGTAGACAGAACACTGAAGCTTTCTTT. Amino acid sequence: CSARRQNTEAFF.

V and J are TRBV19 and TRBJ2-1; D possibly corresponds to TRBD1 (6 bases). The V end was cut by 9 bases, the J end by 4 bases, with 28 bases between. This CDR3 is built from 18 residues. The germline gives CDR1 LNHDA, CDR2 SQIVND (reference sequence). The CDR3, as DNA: TGTGCCAGCAAGAGCCTCCTGGGGCAGGGGATGTCTTACAATGAGCAGTTCTTC. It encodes CASKSLLGQGMSYNEQFF.

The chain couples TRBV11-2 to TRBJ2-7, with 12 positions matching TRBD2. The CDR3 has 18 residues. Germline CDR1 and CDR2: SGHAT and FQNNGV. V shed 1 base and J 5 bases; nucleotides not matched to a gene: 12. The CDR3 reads CASSLGLAGGPGWNEQYV. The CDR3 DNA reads TGTGCCAGCAGCTTAGGTCTAGCGGGGGGGCCAGGGTGGAACGAGCAGTACGTC.

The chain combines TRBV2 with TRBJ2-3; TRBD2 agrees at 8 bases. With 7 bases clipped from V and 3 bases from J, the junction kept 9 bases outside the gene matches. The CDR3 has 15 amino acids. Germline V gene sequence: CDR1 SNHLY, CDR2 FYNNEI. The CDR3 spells CASTRGAGGTDTQYF. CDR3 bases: TGTGCCAGCACCCGCGGGGCGGGAGGAACAGATACGCAGTATTTT.

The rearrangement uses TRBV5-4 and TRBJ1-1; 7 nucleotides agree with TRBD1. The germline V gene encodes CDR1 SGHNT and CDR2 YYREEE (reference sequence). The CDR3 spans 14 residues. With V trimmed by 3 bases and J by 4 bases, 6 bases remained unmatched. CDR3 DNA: TGTGCCAGCAGCTCTCGGCAGGGGGGCACTGAAGCTTTCTTT. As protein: CASSSRQGGTEAFF.

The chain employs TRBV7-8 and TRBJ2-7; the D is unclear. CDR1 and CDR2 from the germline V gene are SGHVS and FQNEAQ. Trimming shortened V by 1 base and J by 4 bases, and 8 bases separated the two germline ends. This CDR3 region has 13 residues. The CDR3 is CASSLVPGYEQYV. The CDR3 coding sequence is TGTGCCAGCAGCTTAGTCCCCGGGTACGAGCAGTACGTC.

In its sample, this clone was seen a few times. CDR3 nucleotide sequence: TGTGCCAGCAGCTTAGAGTTAGGGGGTTCGACTGGCTACACCTTC. It is translated as CASSLELGGSTGYTF. The chain uses TRBV7-9 and TRBJ1-2, with D perhaps matching TRBD1 (6 bases). The CDR3 length is 15 residues. Trimming took off 1 base at V and 7 bases at J, with 16 bases between the two ends. Germline assignment: CDR1 SEHNR and CDR2 FQNEAQ (reference sequence).

The chain's CDR3 is CSVLPTGSLPMNTEAFF. The CDR3 nucleotides are TGCAGCGTTCTACCCACAGGGAGTCTACCCATGAACACTGAAGCTTTCTTT. The genes are TRBV29-1 and TRBJ1-1; TRBD1 is a possible D gene (6 bases). The ends were cut back, 5 bases at V and 0 bases at J, with 22 bases in the middle. Germline values: CDR1 SQVTM, CDR2 ANQGSEA. The CDR3 covers 17 residues.